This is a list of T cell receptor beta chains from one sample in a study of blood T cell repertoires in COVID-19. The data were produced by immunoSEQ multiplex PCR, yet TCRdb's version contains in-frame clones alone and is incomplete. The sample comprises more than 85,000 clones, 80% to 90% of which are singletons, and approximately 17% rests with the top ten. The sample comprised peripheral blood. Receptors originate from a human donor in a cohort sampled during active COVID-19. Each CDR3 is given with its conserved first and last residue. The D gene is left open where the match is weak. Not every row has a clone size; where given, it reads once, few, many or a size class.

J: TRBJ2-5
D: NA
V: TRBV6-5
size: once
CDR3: CASSYSWVEFQETQYF
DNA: TGTGCCAGCAGTTACTCGTGGGTGGAGTTTCAAGAGACCCAGTACTTC

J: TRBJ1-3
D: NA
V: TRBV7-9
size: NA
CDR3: CASRAGGGPSSGNTIYF
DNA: TGTGCCAGCAGGGCCGGCGGGGGGCCTAGCTCTGGAAACACCATATATTTT

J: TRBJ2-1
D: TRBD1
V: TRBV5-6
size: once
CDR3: CASSGGQGLKQFF
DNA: TGTGCCAGCAGCGGCGGACAGGGGCTGAAGCAGTTCTTC

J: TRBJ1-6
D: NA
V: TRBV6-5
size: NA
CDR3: CASSYSGGAYNSPLHF
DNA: TGTGCCAGCAGTTACTCTGGGGGCGCCTATAATTCACCCCTCCACTTT

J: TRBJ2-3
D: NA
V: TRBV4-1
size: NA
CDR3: CASSQAEGTSTDTQYF
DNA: TGCGCCAGCAGCCAGGCCGAGGGGACTAGCACAGATACGCAGTATTTT

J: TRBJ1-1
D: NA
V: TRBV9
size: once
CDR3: CASSRTGSDTEAFF
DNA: TGTGCCAGCAGTCGGACTGGGTCAGATACTGAAGCTTTCTTT

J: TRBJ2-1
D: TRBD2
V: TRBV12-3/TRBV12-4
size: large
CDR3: CASRPGLVNEQFF
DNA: TGTGCCAGCAGGCCCGGACTAGTTAATGAGCAGTTCTTC

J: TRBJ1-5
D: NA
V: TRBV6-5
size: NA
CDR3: CASTVHLNQPQHF
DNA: TGTGCTTCTACGGTTCACCTCAATCAGCCCCAGCATTTT

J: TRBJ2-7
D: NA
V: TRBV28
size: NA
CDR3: CASATRREQYF
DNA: TGTGCCAGCGCTACCCGGAGGGAGCAGTACTTC

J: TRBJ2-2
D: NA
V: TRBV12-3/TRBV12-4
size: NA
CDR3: CASSPLLTGELFF
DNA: TGTGCCAGCAGTCCCTTACTAACCGGGGAGCTGTTTTTT

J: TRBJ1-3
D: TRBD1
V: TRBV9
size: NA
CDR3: CASSVGQGMGGGNTIYF
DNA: TGTGCCAGCAGCGTGGGACAGGGGATGGGAGGAGGAAACACCATATATTTT

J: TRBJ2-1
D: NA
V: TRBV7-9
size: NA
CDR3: CASSLGLDNEQFF
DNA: TGTGCCAGCAGCTTAGGCCTAGACAATGAGCAGTTCTTC

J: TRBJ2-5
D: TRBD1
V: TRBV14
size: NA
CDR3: CASSQVFGRGQTQYF
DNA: TGTGCCAGCAGCCAAGTGTTCGGCAGGGGGCAGACCCAGTACTTC

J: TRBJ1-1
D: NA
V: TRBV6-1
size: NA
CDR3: CASSEIRQIMNTEAFF
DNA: TGTGCCAGCAGTGAAATTCGACAGATAATGAACACTGAAGCTTTCTTT

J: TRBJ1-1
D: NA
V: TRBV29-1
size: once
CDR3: CSARTQDSNTEAFF
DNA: TGCAGCGCCCGGACACAAGATTCAAACACTGAAGCTTTCTTT

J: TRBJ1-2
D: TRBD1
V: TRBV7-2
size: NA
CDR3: CASSTRGGRGLDYGYTF
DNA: TGTGCCAGCAGTACCCGAGGGGGCAGGGGGCTTGACTATGGCTACACCTTC

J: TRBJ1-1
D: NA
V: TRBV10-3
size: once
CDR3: CAISESNRANTEAFF
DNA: TGTGCCATCAGTGAGTCGAACAGGGCGAACACTGAAGCTTTCTTT

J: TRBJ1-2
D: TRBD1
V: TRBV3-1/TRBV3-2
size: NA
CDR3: CASSHRLTGRGQGTYGYTF
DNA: TGTGCCAGCAGCCACCGTCTCACTGGGAGGGGACAGGGGACCTATGGCTACACCTTC

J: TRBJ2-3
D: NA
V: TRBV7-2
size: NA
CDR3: CASRPGGANTDTQYF
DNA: TGTGCCAGCAGACCTGGGGGGGCTAACACAGATACGCAGTATTTT

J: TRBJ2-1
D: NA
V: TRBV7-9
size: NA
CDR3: CASSLGGGKQFF
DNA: TGTGCCAGCAGCTTAGGGGGAGGCAAGCAGTTCTTC

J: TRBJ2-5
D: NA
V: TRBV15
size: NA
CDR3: CATSGGAARETQYF
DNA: TGTGCCACCAGCGGCGGAGCGGCGCGGGAGACCCAGTACTTC